This entry lists 25 T cell receptor beta chains sequenced from one sample in a study of spatial heterogeneity in lung cancer. One entry per CDR3 protein, called by TCRdb with MiXCR from the 5' RACE reads. The sample consists of tens of thousands of distinct CDR3 sequences, around 5% of them appearing once. Described time point: sample taken at primary tumor resection. The specimen was PBMCs, collected at surgery. The receptors derive from a female donor with early-stage non-small cell lung cancer.

This clonotype was detected a few times. A read error is possible here, since a much larger clone lies one base away. The chain is built from TRBV29-1 and TRBJ2-7; D is possibly TRBD2 (5 bases). The germline V gene encodes CDR1 SQVTM and CDR2 ANQGSEA. The CDR3 covers 11 residues. Trimming took off 7 bases at V and 5 bases at J, with 12 bases between the two ends. CDR3 loop: CSASEGDEQYF. The CDR3 DNA reads as TGCAGCGCCAGTGAGGGTGACGAGCAGTACTTC.

This clonotype has more than one count but fewer than ten. The chain uses TRBV20-1 and TRBJ1-1; D ambiguous. This CDR3 spans 16 amino acids. V lost 0 bases and J lost 0, with 14 bases in between. Germline CDR1 is DFQATT and CDR2 is SNEGSKA (reference sequence). DNA of the CDR3: TGCAGTGCTAGAGATGATCCCATTTCCATGAACACTGAAGCTTTCTTT. This encodes CSARDDPISMNTEAFF.

This clonotype was detected ten times or more. The chain is built from TRBV30 and TRBJ1-5; D gene unclear. The CDR3 totals 12 residues. Trimming took 3 bases from V and 9 from J, leaving 12 bases between them. From germline, CDR1 is GTSNPN and CDR2 SVGIG (reference sequence). The CDR3 bases are TGTGCCTGGAGCCGGACCCAAGGGCCCCAGCATTTT. The encoded protein is CAWSRTQGPQHF.

This clonotype came up a few times. In DNA form, the CDR3 reads TGTGCCAGCAGAAGACAGAGCCAAGAGACCCAGTACTTC. Translation gives CASRRQSQETQYF. This sequence joins TRBV12-3 or TRBV12-4 and TRBJ2-5, with D maybe TRBD1 (5 bases). The V end lost 6 bases, the J end lost 1 base, and 9 bases lay between the germline ends. The CDR3 has 13 residues.

The chain recombines TRBV18 with TRBJ2-7; 13 nucleotides line up with TRBD2. Germline CDR1 reads KGHSH; CDR2 reads LQKENI. Losses at the gene ends were 3 bases for V and 2 bases for J; bases not matched to a gene: 4. This CDR3 is 16 amino acids long. Here the CDR3 DNA reads TGTGCCAGCTCACCGACTAGCGGGGGGCTAGCCTACGAGCAGTACTTC. Residues: CASSPTSGGLAYEQYF.

This clonotype was seen only once. The genes are TRBV7-9 and TRBJ1-1, with D maybe TRBD1 (5 bases). The CDR3 has 18 amino acids. Germline-derived CDR1 and CDR2 are SEHNR and FQNEAQ (reference sequence). Trimming took 1 base from V and 0 from J, leaving 18 bases between them. The CDR3 nucleotides are TGTGCCAGCAGCTTAGGGGGCCTTTGGGGCCTGATGAACACTGAAGCTTTCTTT. This gives the protein CASSLGGLWGLMNTEAFF.

This clonotype was detected ten times or more. The CDR3 nucleotides read TGCAGTGCTAGCGGGGACAGGGATTTAGAGACCCAGTACTTC. This encodes CSASGDRDLETQYF. The J gene is TRBJ2-5, the V gene TRBV20-1, with 9 nucleotides matching TRBD1. Germline CDR1 DFQATT, CDR2 SNEGSKA (reference sequence). The CDR3 totals 14 residues. V lost 3 bases to trimming and J lost 4 bases; unmatched junction nucleotides: 6.

This clonotype was recorded at least ten times. The chain recombines TRBV4-2 with TRBJ2-3, with TRBD2 matching over 16 bases. The V gene end was trimmed by 4 bases and the J gene end by 4 bases; junction bases not matched to a gene: 2. Germline values: CDR1 LGHNA, CDR2 YNFKEQ. This CDR3 has 16 amino acids. In DNA, the CDR3 is TGTGCCAGCAGCCCGGGACTAGCGGGGGGGCCAGATACGCAGTATTTT. Protein product: CASSPGLAGGPDTQYF.

The rearrangement links TRBV27 to TRBJ2-2; D might be TRBD1 (5 bases). V lost 3 bases, J lost 2 bases, and 10 bases lay in between. CDR3 length equals 15 residues. Germline CDR1 and CDR2: MNHEY and SMNVEV (reference sequence). In nucleotides, the CDR3 is TGTGCCAGCAGTTTTAACAGGCCTAACACCGGGGAGCTGTTTTTT. Translation: CASSFNRPNTGELFF.

This clonotype was detected many times. Here the CDR3 DNA reads TGTGCCAGCAGTGGTCCCCAGCAGGGGGCCAACTATGGCTACACCTTC. Encoded protein: CASSGPQQGANYGYTF. The chain uses TRBV25-1 and TRBJ1-2; 8 nucleotides line up with TRBD1. Germline CDR1 is MGHDK and CDR2 is SYGVNS. This CDR3 comprises 16 residues. V shed 4 bases and J 2 bases; nucleotides not matched to a gene: 9.

This clonotype has at least ten counts. This chain uses TRBV12-3 or TRBV12-4 with TRBJ2-1; 9 nucleotides agree with TRBD2. V was pared by 4 bases and J by 6 bases, with 4 bases of the junction left unmatched. This CDR3 contains 14 residues. The CDR3 DNA sequence: TGTGCCAGCAGTTATCTAGCGGGGCCCAATGAGCAGTTCTTC. Its protein product is CASSYLAGPNEQFF.

This clonotype counts as medium-sized. This chain connects TRBV2 to TRBJ2-1; 9 bases fit TRBD2. Germline V CDR1 and CDR2: SNHLY, FYNNEI. The CDR3 spans 13 residues. J lost 9 bases, V lost 6 bases, and 6 bases had no gene match. DNA for the CDR3: TGTGCCAGCAGCCTTAGCGGGGGCGGTGAGCAGTTCTTC. Translation: CASSLSGGGEQFF.

The rearrangement uses TRBV7-9 and TRBJ2-5; 12 positions agree with TRBD2. CDR3 size: 18 residues. V was clipped by 3 bases and J by 2 bases; unmatched bases: 10. CDR1 is SEHNR and CDR2 is FQNEAQ in the germline V gene (reference sequence). DNA for the CDR3: TGTGCCAGCAGCTTTCTCGTGACTAGCGGGGGACCTCAAGAGACCCAGTACTTC. Its protein product is CASSFLVTSGGPQETQYF.

The chain joins TRBV5-1 to TRBJ2-7; D unresolved. Trimming cost V 0 bases and J 0 bases, with 10 bases left between them. The CDR3 loop spans 15 amino acids. Germline V gives CDR1 SGHRS, CDR2 YFSETQ. CDR3 nucleotides: TGCGCCAGCAGCTTGGCCGTCGGCACCTCCTACGAGCAGTACTTC. It is translated as CASSLAVGTSYEQYF.

This clonotype turned up a few times. The chain uses TRBV24-1 and TRBJ1-2; unclear D gene. With 5 bases removed from V and 1 base from J, the gap between germline ends came to 7 bases. Per the germline V gene, CDR1 is KGHDR and CDR2 is SFDVKD. The CDR3 is made up of 13 amino acids. CDR3 coding DNA: TGTGCCACCAGTGCTGGGAATAACTATGGCTACACCTTC. The encoded protein is CATSAGNNYGYTF.

This clonotype was picked up a small number of times. This clone may be a read error of a much larger clone one base away. V gene TRBV7-2 combines with J gene TRBJ1-2; unclear D gene. The germline CDR1 and CDR2 sequences are SGHTA and FQGNSA. The CDR3 totals 10 residues. Trimming took 4 bases from V and 6 from J, leaving 3 bases between them. The CDR3 sequence is CASSSHGYTF. The CDR3 coding sequence is TGTGCCAGCAGCTCGCATGGCTACACCTTC.

Sample share makes this clonotype medium-sized (0.01 to 0.1%). The CDR3 protein is CASSPTDSRNGYTF. In nucleotides, the CDR3 is TGTGCCAGCAGCCCGACGGACAGTCGTAATGGCTACACCTTC. The chain recombines TRBV9 with TRBJ1-2, with D perhaps TRBD1 (6 bases). V lost 4 bases and J lost 6, with 16 bases in between. The CDR3 is made up of 14 amino acids. Germline V gives CDR1 SGDLS, CDR2 YYNGEE. Looking up the rest from reference TRBV9 and TRBJ1-2 gives the full variable domain: DSGVTQTPKHLITATGQRVTLRCSPRSGDLSVYWYQQSLDQGLQFLIQYYNGEERAKGNILERFSAQQFPDLHSELNLSSLELGDSALYFCASSPTDSRNGYTFGSGTRLTVV.

This clonotype is classed as medium-sized. The chain employs TRBV4-3 and TRBJ2-1; 9 bases map to TRBD1. CDR3 length: 16 residues. Germline V CDR1 and CDR2: LGHNA, YSLEER. J was trimmed by 3 bases and V by 0 bases; bases with no gene match: 3. Written as DNA, the CDR3 is TGCGCCAGCAGCCAAGAGGTGACAGGGGGCTACAATGAGCAGTTCTTC. This encodes CASSQEVTGGYNEQFF.

This clonotype showed up just a few times. The V gene is TRBV6-4, the J gene TRBJ1-4; D gene ambiguous. This CDR3 has 13 amino acids. The V end lost 2 bases, the J end lost 7 bases, and 8 bases lay between the germline ends. Germline loops: CDR1 MRHNA, CDR2 SNTAGT. For the CDR3, the DNA is TGTGCCAGCAGTGACAGGATCGGTGAAAAACTGTTTTTT. Amino acid sequence: CASSDRIGEKLFF.

At least ten counts were recorded for this clonotype. V usage is TRBV6-2 or TRBV6-3 and J usage is TRBJ1-5; D gene unclear. V lost 2 bases to trimming and J lost 1 base, with 9 bases between them. The CDR3 spans 15 residues. Germline CDR1 reads MNHEY; CDR2 reads SVGEGT. This chain's CDR3 is CASSYAGLSNQPQHF. In nucleotides, the CDR3 is TGTGCCAGCAGTTACGCAGGTCTAAGCAATCAGCCCCAGCATTTT.

The table lists this clonotype with many counts. The chain employs TRBV9 and TRBJ2-7; D possibly matches TRBD1 or TRBD2 (5 bases each). CDR1 and CDR2 from the germline V gene are SGDLS and YYNGEE. The CDR3 has 14 residues. V shed 3 bases and J shed 2 bases, with 12 bases lying between them. The DNA of the CDR3 is TGTGCCAGCAGCGCCGGGGCTGATGCCTACGAGCAGTACTTC. It yields the protein CASSAGADAYEQYF.

Many counts were recorded for this clonotype. The J gene is TRBJ2-7, the V gene TRBV13; D unresolved. The CDR3 sequence is 15 residues long. In germline, CDR1 is PRHDT, CDR2 FYEKMQ (reference sequence). V shed 0 bases and J shed 3 bases, with 12 bases lying between them. The CDR3 sequence is CASSLGSTRHYEQYF. The CDR3 DNA follows: TGTGCCAGCAGCTTAGGGTCGACTCGCCACTACGAGCAGTACTTC.

This clonotype was seen only a few times. The V call is TRBV5-1, the J call TRBJ2-1; 12 nucleotides agree with TRBD2. CDR1 is SGHRS and CDR2 is YFSETQ in the germline V gene. The V segment lost 4 bases and the J segment 7 bases; nucleotides outside the gene matches: 18. The CDR3 is 19 amino acids. The CDR3 coding sequence is TGCGCCAGCAGCCCCTGGCCCTCATCTAGCGGGGGGGCAAGTAATGAGCAGTTCTTC. This encodes CASSPWPSSSGGASNEQFF.

Many counts were recorded for this clonotype. The chain carries TRBV29-1 and TRBJ2-3, with TRBD2 as a possible D gene (6 bases). V was trimmed by 4 bases and J by 0 bases, leaving 11 bases between them. Germline V gene lookup returns CDR1 SQVTM and CDR2 ANQGSEA. CDR3 length: 14 residues. The CDR3 is CSVAAGPSTDTQYF. For the CDR3, the DNA is TGCAGCGTTGCGGCGGGGCCTAGCACAGATACGCAGTATTTT.

The sample holds many counts of this clonotype. The V gene is TRBV6-2 or TRBV6-3, the J gene TRBJ2-6; 7 bases fit TRBD1. The V gene end was trimmed by 5 bases and the J gene end by 0 bases; junction bases not matched to a gene: 7. CDR1 is MNHEY and CDR2 is SVGEGT in the germline V gene. The CDR3 runs 17 residues. CDR3 nucleotide sequence: TGTGCCAGCAGTCCTAGGACAGGAGTCTCTGGGGCCAACGTCCTGACTTTC. Amino acid sequence: CASSPRTGVSGANVLTF.